This TCR beta chain was found in a study of cytomegalovirus exposure and HLA in healthy donors. PCR involved 60 Vbeta and 13 Jbeta primers. TCRdb's copy holds only in-frame clones and misses some; the assay was immunoSEQ multiplex PCR. The sample has roughly 200,000 clones, 8.5% to 10% seen once; the top ten hold 1% to 1.5%. The J segment lost 2 bases and the V segment lost 6 bases, leaving 3 bases of the junction unmatched. CDR1 is ENHRY, CDR2 SYGVKD, per germline. The CDR3 loop spans 14 amino acids. Study results and caveats: In vitro assays verified that a few CMV-associated chains recognized CMV antigens specifically. In an earlier analysis, about 87% or about 30%: the productive usage of most TCR beta V segments. Diagnosis of cytomegalovirus status made by the classifier reportedly showed high specificity and sensitivity. TCR beta V- and J-gene trimming was later associated with a missense DCLRE1C variant.

This clone was counted only a few times. Antigen unknown. J is TRBJ1-3 and V is TRBV10-3, with TRBD1 matching 8 bases. This TCR derives from a young woman in good health and CMV-seropositive. Sequenced sample: PBMCs. This CDR3 reads CAISGTGTGNTIYF. The CDR3 DNA follows: TGTGCCATCAGCGGGACAGGCACTGGAAACACCATATATTTT.